This is a list of T cell receptor beta chains from one sample in a study of cytomegalovirus exposure and HLA in healthy donors. The method was immunoSEQ multiplex PCR; TCRdb's version includes in-frame clones alone and lacks a portion of them. This sample has 150,000 or so clones, with about 94% found just once. The sequenced material came from PBMCs. These receptor sequences come from a man younger than 35 in good health and CMV-seropositive. Each CDR3 is given without its conserved first and last residue. The order of the fields is J gene, V gene, CDR3 protein.

TRBJ2-7,TRBV28,ASSDLRQGSYEQY
TRBJ2-3,TRBV5-1,ASSSTSGWADTQY
TRBJ2-2,TRBV7-7,ASSRGRAGDTGELF
TRBJ1-5,TRBV30,AWSFRGSQPQH
TRBJ2-2,TRBV30,AWSYGLAGIKNTGELF
TRBJ1-4,TRBV4-2,ASSQDNRGNEKLF
TRBJ2-7,TRBV19,ASSYGTSDYEQY
TRBJ1-2,TRBV18,ASSLSQGEHGYT
TRBJ1-1,TRBV9,ASSAGMNTEAF
TRBJ2-7,TRBV19,ASSIDLGQGSYEQY
TRBJ2-7,TRBV7-2,ASSLSWVAGDGEQY
TRBJ2-7,TRBV27,ASSTPRTAIPYEQY
TRBJ2-7,TRBV2,ASRADRGHEQY
TRBJ1-1,TRBV5-1,ASSLRVNTEAF
TRBJ2-5,TRBV28,ASSREGALLTYQETQY
TRBJ2-3,TRBV6-1,ASSGEEGDTQY
TRBJ2-2,TRBV30,AFQGLAGVVELF
TRBJ2-1,TRBV6-1,ASSPPGLANEQF
TRBJ1-3,TRBV7-9,ASSAGGDTIY
TRBJ2-5,TRBV19,ASSYGSGGSLQETQY
TRBJ1-4,TRBV29-1,SVEVLGDRVDSANEKLF
TRBJ2-3,TRBV30,AWTAYYPDTQY
TRBJ2-1,TRBV29-1,SVDPSAGQYNEQF
TRBJ1-1,TRBV4-1,ASNQGQGGGTEAF